This TCR beta chain was recovered during a study of blood T cell repertoires in COVID-19. Study overall: Italy, Spain and the United States were the sources of the convalescent and acute COVID-19 samples. T cells, B-cell-depleted T cells, or PBMCs supplied cDNA or gDNA.

As processed by the authors: Reference gene primer amplification gave nucleated cell count estimates. The data were produced by immunoSEQ multiplex PCR, yet TCRdb's version contains in-frame clones alone and is incomplete. V, J and clone size reflect that table, while D and trimming were determined from the DNA. The sample has over 60,000 clones; about nine tenths are singletons. This CDR3 spans 16 amino acids. V lost 3 bases to trimming and J lost 0 bases, with 14 bases between them. The germline gives CDR1 SGHTA, CDR2 FQGTGA. Sequencing was carried out using peripheral blood. The chain recombines TRBV7-3 with TRBJ1-1; D not resolved. This sequence originates from a man aged 70 or older with active or convalescent COVID-19. The CDR3 DNA sequence: TGTGCCAGCAGCTTGGGTCCCGATGGGCTGAACACTGAAGCTTTCTTT. Translated, it gives CASSLGPDGLNTEAFF.